This TCR beta chain was recorded in a study of CD8+ T cells in alopecia areata. Across the study: Among treated patients, oral tofacitinib was administered at 5 to 10 mg twice daily. Findings and caveats of the study: Normal skin's resident alphabeta T cells are sequenced alongside lesional scalp T cells. Normal scalp showed lower clonality than lesional scalp, especially alopecia totalis/universalis. Numerous expanded lesional clones remained in scalp and blood during tofacitinib.

RNA was extracted and reverse transcribed into cDNA as the sequencing template. Sequencing used immunoSEQ multiplex PCR; TCRdb keeps in-frame clones, though not all of them. This table holds about 200,000 clones, roughly 64% found once. Treatment in this sample: oral pan-JAK inhibitor, 5-10 mg twice daily. There are 13 residues in the CDR3. Looked up from germline, CDR1 is SQVTM and CDR2 is ANQGSEA. V lost 8 bases and J lost 5; bases outside the gene matches: 8. In regard to this clone: Its antigen is unknown.

The chain combines TRBV29-1 with TRBJ1-1, with 10 bases identical to TRBD1. The sequencing here drew on CD4+ T cells sorted from blood, taken at week 4, from a patient treated with tofacitinib. This TCR derives from a human donor with alopecia areata. The CDR3 sequence is CSLDRGITTEAFF. CDR3 DNA sequence: TGCAGCTTGGACAGGGGGATTACGACTGAAGCTTTCTTT.